These 5 T cell receptor beta chains originate from one sample sequenced in a study of Ad26.COV2.S vaccination and SARS-CoV-2 variants. Profiled with immunoSEQ multiplex PCR; TCRdb holds only in-frame clones, not every one. The sample shows approximately 300,000 clones, around 84% of them seen only once. Treatment in this sample: around 19 received Ad26.COV2.S at low or high dose, single or two shots; several received placebo; per-sample allocation not given. Samples were taken on day 63 after the first vaccine or placebo injection. This material consisted of peripheral blood, taken in a trial of Ad26.COV2.S vaccine versus placebo. All receptors come from a person aged 18-65 years who received the Ad26.COV2.S COVID-19 vaccine or a placebo.

The V gene is TRBV5-1, the J gene TRBJ1-2; the D is unclear. V dropped 4 bases and J dropped 5 bases, with 18 bases sitting between them. This CDR3 region has 15 residues. The germline CDR1 and CDR2 sequences are SGHRS and YFSETQ. The CDR3, as DNA: TGCGCCAGCAGCCTGGAGGGCAGCATAGATTATGGCTACACCTTC. Translated: CASSLEGSIDYGYTF.

The chain uses TRBV7-2 and TRBJ2-5, with a tentative D call TRBD1 (6 bases). The germline V gene encodes CDR1 SGHTA and CDR2 FQGNSA. V was shortened by 1 base and J by 9 bases, with 12 bases between the two germline ends. The CDR3 is made up of 13 amino acids. The CDR3 coding sequence is TGTGCCAGCAGCTTAGAGGGGGTGACAGCCCAGTACTTC. It yields the protein CASSLEGVTAQYF.

Concerning this clone: At the DNA level, this CDR3 is encoded by other sequences in the same sample as well. V and J are TRBV7-2 and TRBJ1-2, with 11 bases identical to TRBD1. CDR3 length equals 14 residues. Germline loops: CDR1 SGHTA, CDR2 FQGNSA. J gave up 7 bases and V 5 bases, and 6 bases lay outside the gene matches. CDR3 residues: CASSLGQGEGGYTF. The CDR3 DNA sequence: TGTGCCAGCAGCCTGGGACAGGGGGAGGGTGGCTACACCTTC. Filled out from reference TRBV7-2 and TRBJ1-2, the complete variable domain reads GAGVSQSPSNKVTEKGKDVELRCDPISGHTALYWYRQSLGQGLEFLIYFQGNSAPDKSGLPSDRFSAERTGGSVSTLTIQRTQQEDSAVYLCASSLGQGEGGYTFGSGTRLTVV.

CDR3 protein: CASRPPGLSYEQYF. The CDR3 DNA sequence: TGTGCCAGCAGGCCCCCAGGACTCTCCTACGAGCAGTACTTC. J is TRBJ2-7 and V is TRBV6-5; D possibly corresponds to TRBD2 (5 bases). V lost 6 bases to trimming and J lost 0 bases, with 12 bases between them. Germline V lookup: CDR1 MNHEY, CDR2 SVGAGI. The CDR3 runs 14 residues.

The rearrangement links TRBV9 to TRBJ1-6; D remains unclear. V lost 0 bases and J lost 3, with 16 bases in between. CDR1 SGDLS and CDR2 YYNGEE come from the germline V gene. This CDR3 comprises 18 residues. The CDR3 here is CASSVGGQLEGYNSPLHF. In DNA form, the CDR3 reads TGTGCCAGCAGCGTAGGAGGCCAGCTTGAAGGCTATAATTCACCCCTCCACTTT.